What follows describes a single T cell receptor (beta chain). This record comes from a study of blood T cell repertoires in COVID-19. The wider study: Sites in the United States, Italy and Spain provided acute and convalescent COVID-19 samples. T cells, B-cell-depleted T cells, or PBMCs provided the cDNA or gDNA that served as material.

Original analysis: Reference gene primers were amplified, and this amplification served to estimate nucleated cell counts. TCRdb keeps only in-frame clones here, not all; method: immunoSEQ multiplex PCR. Clone size and the V and J calls come from that table; the DNA yielded D and trimming. The repertoire holds approximately 90,000 clones, more than 70% seen once, with about a sixth in the top ten. The ends were cut back, 8 bases at V and 2 bases at J, with 16 bases in the middle. Germline loops: CDR1 SGHRS, CDR2 YFSETQ. CDR3 length: 15 residues. The J gene is TRBJ2-2, the V gene TRBV5-1; maybe TRBD1 (6 bases). The TCR was taken from a human donor in a cohort sampled during active COVID-19. Sequences were obtained from peripheral blood. The DNA for the CDR3 is TGCGCCAGTAGTAGACAGGTTCCTAACACCGGGGAGCTGTTTTTT. Its translation: CASSRQVPNTGELFF. The full variable domain, its missing parts supplied by reference TRBV5-1 and TRBJ2-2, is KAGVTQTPRYLIKTRGQQVTLSCSPISGHRSVSWYQQTPGQGLQFLFEYFSETQRNKGNFPGRFSGRQFSNSRSEMNVSTLELGDSALYLCASSRQVPNTGELFFGEGSRLTVL.